The rows below give T cell receptor beta chains drawn from one sample of a study of shared clonotypes between healthy human individuals. The method was immunoSEQ multiplex PCR; TCRdb's version includes in-frame clones alone and lacks a portion of them. The data contain over a million clones, about 70% of them seen just once; the ten biggest clones take up roughly 1.5%. Source material: memory CD4+ T cells sorted from blood. The receptors were gathered from a man aged 18-30 years in good health. Both conserved end residues are part of each CDR3. Fields, in order: V gene, D gene, clone size, J gene, CDR3 DNA, CDR3 protein. The D gene is left open where the match is weak. Clone size is not always given. Where it is, it says once, few, many or a class for expanded clones.

v_gene: TRBV4-1
d_gene: NA
abundance: NA
j_gene: TRBJ2-7
CDR3nt: TGCGCCAGCAGCCCCCCAGGGGTCTACACCTACGAGCAGTACTTC
CDR3aa: CASSPPGVYTYEQYF

v_gene: TRBV18
d_gene: NA
abundance: NA
j_gene: TRBJ2-2
CDR3nt: TGTGCCAGCTCACCACAACAGAGTATTAACACCGGGGAGCTGTTTTTT
CDR3aa: CASSPQQSINTGELFF

v_gene: TRBV7-7
d_gene: TRBD2
abundance: once
j_gene: TRBJ2-5
CDR3nt: TGTGCTAGCAGCTTAGGAGCGGGAATACGGCAAGAGACCCAGTACTTC
CDR3aa: CASSLGAGIRQETQYF

v_gene: TRBV10-3
d_gene: NA
abundance: NA
j_gene: TRBJ2-7
CDR3nt: TGTGCCATCAGTGTAGGAGGCCTCACTGGGGCCTACGAGCAGTACTTC
CDR3aa: CAISVGGLTGAYEQYF

v_gene: TRBV18
d_gene: NA
abundance: NA
j_gene: TRBJ2-7
CDR3nt: TGTGCCAGCTCACCATCCCCCCGCCTTAGTTCCTACGAGCAGTACTTC
CDR3aa: CASSPSPRLSSYEQYF

v_gene: TRBV5-1
d_gene: TRBD2
abundance: few
j_gene: TRBJ2-1
CDR3nt: TGCGCCAGCAGCTTGTCGGTACTAGCGGGAGGGGGTGAGCAGTTCTTC
CDR3aa: CASSLSVLAGGGEQFF

v_gene: TRBV2
d_gene: TRBD2
abundance: NA
j_gene: TRBJ2-1
CDR3nt: TGTGCCAGCAGTGTGGGGACTAGCGGGAGAGGGGATGAGCAGTTCTTC
CDR3aa: CASSVGTSGRGDEQFF

v_gene: TRBV6-1
d_gene: NA
abundance: NA
j_gene: TRBJ1-5
CDR3nt: TGTGCCAGCAGTGAAGCGCTTCGGGGTGCGGACCGCCAGCCCCAGCATTTT
CDR3aa: CASSEALRGADRQPQHF

v_gene: TRBV4-1
d_gene: NA
abundance: many
j_gene: TRBJ2-1
CDR3nt: TGCGCCAGCAGCCACGAGGGACTCCAGTTCTTC
CDR3aa: CASSHEGLQFF

v_gene: TRBV5-1
d_gene: NA
abundance: NA
j_gene: TRBJ1-4
CDR3nt: TGCGCCAGCGGCGGCGGGGGCGGGAATGAAAAACTGTTTTTT
CDR3aa: CASGGGGGNEKLFF

v_gene: TRBV6-6
d_gene: TRBD1
abundance: NA
j_gene: TRBJ2-7
CDR3nt: TGTGCCAGCAGTGGGCAGAACAGGGGGCCCTACGAGCAGTACTTC
CDR3aa: CASSGQNRGPYEQYF

v_gene: TRBV5-6
d_gene: NA
abundance: NA
j_gene: TRBJ2-1
CDR3nt: TGTGCCAGCAGCTGGGCTACGGGCGATGAGCAGTTCTTC
CDR3aa: CASSWATGDEQFF

v_gene: TRBV5-1
d_gene: NA
abundance: NA
j_gene: TRBJ2-2
CDR3nt: TGCGCCAGCAGCTTGGCGCTGCGACCAGCCGGGGAGCTGTTTTTT
CDR3aa: CASSLALRPAGELFF

v_gene: TRBV5-6
d_gene: NA
abundance: NA
j_gene: TRBJ2-3
CDR3nt: TGTGCCAGCAGCTTGGATAGAAGCACAGATACGCAGTATTTT
CDR3aa: CASSLDRSTDTQYF

v_gene: TRBV30
d_gene: NA
abundance: once
j_gene: TRBJ2-4
CDR3nt: TGTGCCTGGAGTGTCTCCCAACTAGCCAAAAACATTCAGTACTTC
CDR3aa: CAWSVSQLAKNIQYF

v_gene: TRBV10-3
d_gene: NA
abundance: NA
j_gene: TRBJ2-5
CDR3nt: TGTGCCATCAGTGATACCCCGGGGGGCAAGCAAGAGACCCAGTACTTC
CDR3aa: CAISDTPGGKQETQYF

v_gene: TRBV4-1
d_gene: NA
abundance: NA
j_gene: TRBJ2-3
CDR3nt: TGCGCCAGCACGGCGGACGGGTCCTCCACAGATACGCAGTATTTT
CDR3aa: CASTADGSSTDTQYF

v_gene: TRBV2
d_gene: TRBD2
abundance: NA
j_gene: TRBJ2-1
CDR3nt: TGTGCCAGCAGCTATAGGGCGGGAGCGGGGAATGAGCAGTTCTTC
CDR3aa: CASSYRAGAGNEQFF

v_gene: TRBV2
d_gene: TRBD2
abundance: NA
j_gene: TRBJ2-7
CDR3nt: TGTGCCAGCAAAGGGAGCGGGGGGGCCTCTGGGGAGCAGTACTTC
CDR3aa: CASKGSGGASGEQYF

v_gene: TRBV29-1
d_gene: TRBD2
abundance: NA
j_gene: TRBJ2-3
CDR3nt: TGCAGCGTTCAAACTAGCGGCCATACGCAGTATTTT
CDR3aa: CSVQTSGHTQYF

v_gene: TRBV15
d_gene: NA
abundance: NA
j_gene: TRBJ2-3
CDR3nt: TGTGCCACCAGCAGAGATATTTTAGCGAAGGATACGCAGTATTTT
CDR3aa: CATSRDILAKDTQYF

v_gene: TRBV6-6
d_gene: TRBD2
abundance: NA
j_gene: TRBJ2-7
CDR3nt: TGTGCCAGCAGTTACTTGAGCGGGAAGTCCTCCTACGAGCAGTACTTC
CDR3aa: CASSYLSGKSSYEQYF

v_gene: TRBV6-1
d_gene: TRBD1
abundance: few
j_gene: TRBJ1-1
CDR3nt: TGTGCCAGCAGCTTCACAAACAGGGGCAATGGAGAAGCTTTCTTT
CDR3aa: CASSFTNRGNGEAFF

v_gene: TRBV5-1
d_gene: NA
abundance: NA
j_gene: TRBJ1-6
CDR3nt: TGCGCCAGCAGCTTACAGGGCTCCTATAATTCACCCCTCCACTTT
CDR3aa: CASSLQGSYNSPLHF

v_gene: TRBV5-4
d_gene: NA
abundance: NA
j_gene: TRBJ1-6
CDR3nt: TGTGCCAGCAGCTTGGGTCCCGATTGGAGTTCACCCCTCCACTTT
CDR3aa: CASSLGPDWSSPLHF

v_gene: TRBV10-3
d_gene: TRBD1
abundance: NA
j_gene: TRBJ1-1
CDR3nt: TGTGCCATTAACCGGGACAGGGAAGGGAACACTGAAGCTTTCTTT
CDR3aa: CAINRDREGNTEAFF

v_gene: TRBV5-1
d_gene: NA
abundance: NA
j_gene: TRBJ1-3
CDR3nt: TGCGCCAGCAGCTTGGGCACTCCGGCCGGAAACACCATATATTTT
CDR3aa: CASSLGTPAGNTIYF

v_gene: TRBV7-9
d_gene: NA
abundance: NA
j_gene: TRBJ1-2
CDR3nt: TGTGCCAGCAGCTACGACGGCTTTGGCTACACCTTC
CDR3aa: CASSYDGFGYTF

v_gene: TRBV5-1
d_gene: TRBD1
abundance: NA
j_gene: TRBJ2-3
CDR3nt: TGCGCCAGCAGCAGAGGGGGACAGGGTGCAGATACGCAGTATTTT
CDR3aa: CASSRGGQGADTQYF

v_gene: TRBV18
d_gene: TRBD1
abundance: few
j_gene: TRBJ1-2
CDR3nt: TGTGCCAGCTCACCGGTACAGGGGTTCGGGAATGGCTACACCTTC
CDR3aa: CASSPVQGFGNGYTF

v_gene: TRBV6-1
d_gene: NA
abundance: NA
j_gene: TRBJ2-7
CDR3nt: TGTGCCAGCAAAGAGGGGGTCGAGCAGTACTTC
CDR3aa: CASKEGVEQYF

v_gene: TRBV11-1
d_gene: NA
abundance: NA
j_gene: TRBJ1-3
CDR3nt: TGTGCCAGCAGCTACGGGACTGCGGACACCATATATTTT
CDR3aa: CASSYGTADTIYF

v_gene: TRBV9
d_gene: NA
abundance: NA
j_gene: TRBJ2-7
CDR3nt: TGTGCCAGCAGCCCACAACCGGACATATACGAGCAGTACTTC
CDR3aa: CASSPQPDIYEQYF

v_gene: TRBV30
d_gene: TRBD1
abundance: NA
j_gene: TRBJ1-2
CDR3nt: TGTGCCTGGAGTATGATAGGGACAGACCTCTATGGCTACACCTTC
CDR3aa: CAWSMIGTDLYGYTF

v_gene: TRBV30
d_gene: NA
abundance: NA
j_gene: TRBJ1-3
CDR3nt: TGTGCCTGGAGTGCAGGGTCTGGAAACACCATATATTTT
CDR3aa: CAWSAGSGNTIYF

v_gene: TRBV7-9
d_gene: NA
abundance: many
j_gene: TRBJ1-2
CDR3nt: TGTGCCAGCAGCCCAGGGACGGCTCTCTATGGCTACACCTTC
CDR3aa: CASSPGTALYGYTF

v_gene: TRBV6-1
d_gene: TRBD1
abundance: NA
j_gene: TRBJ2-2
CDR3nt: TGTGCCAGCAGAAGGGACAGGGGGAACACCGGGGAGCTGTTTTTT
CDR3aa: CASRRDRGNTGELFF

v_gene: TRBV11-2
d_gene: TRBD2
abundance: NA
j_gene: TRBJ2-1
CDR3nt: TGTGCCAGCAGCTCCCGACTAGCGGGAGGTAATGAGCAGTTCTTC
CDR3aa: CASSSRLAGGNEQFF

v_gene: TRBV4-1
d_gene: TRBD2
abundance: NA
j_gene: TRBJ2-1
CDR3nt: TGCGCCAGCAGCCGCGGGGGGTTGGGGAATGAGCAGTTCTTC
CDR3aa: CASSRGGLGNEQFF

v_gene: TRBV28
d_gene: TRBD1
abundance: NA
j_gene: TRBJ2-7
CDR3nt: TGTGCCAGCAGAGGACAGGGGGTCTACGAGCAGTACTTC
CDR3aa: CASRGQGVYEQYF

v_gene: TRBV6-5
d_gene: NA
abundance: NA
j_gene: TRBJ1-5
CDR3nt: TGTGCCAACTCCCGGGGCAATCAGCCCCAGCATTTT
CDR3aa: CANSRGNQPQHF

v_gene: TRBV10-3
d_gene: TRBD1
abundance: NA
j_gene: TRBJ2-5
CDR3nt: TGTGCCATCGATCCCAGGGGGACAGGGCTGGAGACCCAGTACTTC
CDR3aa: CAIDPRGTGLETQYF

v_gene: TRBV27
d_gene: NA
abundance: NA
j_gene: TRBJ2-7
CDR3nt: TGTGCCAGCAGTTTATCGGGGGGATGGGGAGGCGAGCAGTACTTC
CDR3aa: CASSLSGGWGGEQYF

v_gene: TRBV2
d_gene: NA
abundance: many
j_gene: TRBJ2-7
CDR3nt: TGTGCCGGTCGTGGAGGAGCCTACGAGCAGTACTTC
CDR3aa: CAGRGGAYEQYF

v_gene: TRBV5-1
d_gene: TRBD2
abundance: NA
j_gene: TRBJ2-5
CDR3nt: TGCGCCAGCAGCTTGGGGCTAGCGGGGGCCAGTCAAGAGACCCAGTACTTC
CDR3aa: CASSLGLAGASQETQYF

v_gene: TRBV28
d_gene: NA
abundance: NA
j_gene: TRBJ1-2
CDR3nt: TGTGCCAGCAGTTTAAACAGGGTAAACTATGGCTACACCTTC
CDR3aa: CASSLNRVNYGYTF